Shown below are 19 T cell receptor beta chains from a single sample sequenced in a study of blood T cells in healthy people across ages. A second about 7 to 12 cycle PCR used barcoded and J-beta primers. A single record per CDR3 protein comes from TCRdb applying MiXCR to the 5' RACE reads. The sample consists of 1,100,000 or so distinct CDR3 sequences, 45% of them appearing once. The sample consisted of blood. Receptors originate from a woman aged 55-70 years in good health.

V and J are TRBV15 and TRBJ2-3, with 8 nucleotides matching TRBD1. Germline assignment: CDR1 LNHNV and CDR2 YYDKDF (reference sequence). V was pared by 4 bases and J by 0 bases, with 3 bases of the junction left unmatched. CDR3 length: 15 amino acids. The DNA for the CDR3 is TGTGCCACCAGCAAAGGACAGGGCAGCACAGATACGCAGTATTTT. Amino acid sequence: CATSKGQGSTDTQYF.

The rearrangement links TRBV12-3 or TRBV12-4 to TRBJ2-3, with D uncertain. With 4 bases removed from V and 0 bases from J, the gap between germline ends came to 8 bases. CDR3 length equals 14 residues. The DNA for the CDR3 is TGTGCCAGCAGTTCTATAAAGAGCACAGATACGCAGTATTTT. It codes for CASSSIKSTDTQYF.

The gene calls are TRBV6-5 and TRBJ2-7; D is undetermined. This CDR3 contains 16 residues. V was cut by 4 bases and J by 4 bases, with 20 bases left in between. The germline V gene encodes CDR1 MNHEY and CDR2 SVGAGI. The CDR3 loop is CASSSTLTVAFYEQYF. The CDR3 nucleotides are TGTGCCAGCAGTTCAACCTTAACAGTAGCCTTTTACGAGCAGTACTTC.

This chain connects TRBV7-7 to TRBJ1-4; no clear D gene. Germline V CDR1 and CDR2: SSHAT, FNYEAQ (reference sequence). Trimming removed 4 bases at V and 10 bases at J, with 13 bases between. The CDR3 runs to 13 residues. In DNA form, the CDR3 reads TGTGCCAGCAGCTCCGGGAACCAAGGAAAACTGTTTTTT. It encodes CASSSGNQGKLFF.

This clonotype was detected only once. The chain links TRBV11-3 to TRBJ2-7; 10 positions agree with TRBD1. The end of the DNA aligns better with TRBJ2-5, so the J call may be wrong. CDR1 and CDR2 from the germline V gene are SGHNT and YENEEA. This CDR3 contains 15 residues. The CDR3 here is CASSPWDRGKETQYF. The CDR3 DNA sequence: TGTGCCAGCAGCCCCTGGGACAGGGGAAAAGAGACCCAGTACTTC.

In this sample, this clonotype turned up a few times. The V and J genes are TRBV11-2 and TRBJ2-3; TRBD2 matches at 11 bases. Germline assignment: CDR1 SGHAT and CDR2 FQNNGV. CDR3 size: 16 residues. V dropped 1 base and J dropped 11; count of bases not matched to a gene: 11. CDR3 bases: TGTGCCAGCAGCTTAGTTGGGACTAGCGGCCCAGGGGGGCAGTATTTT. This translates into CASSLVGTSGPGGQYF.

This clonotype has more than one count but fewer than ten. The chain is built from TRBV5-6 and TRBJ2-7; D is perhaps TRBD1 or TRBD2 (5 bases each). Germline CDR1 is SGHDT and CDR2 is YYEEEE. The V end was cut by 4 bases, the J end by 2 bases, with 22 bases between. The CDR3 is 17 amino acids. This chain's CDR3 is CASSRGPGRSLTYEQYF. For the CDR3, the DNA is TGTGCCAGCAGCCGGGGTCCAGGGCGCTCCCTTACCTACGAGCAGTACTTC.

This clonotype was seen only a few times. The chain uses TRBV10-3 and TRBJ1-1; D is perhaps TRBD1 (5 bases). Germline CDR1 is ENHRY and CDR2 is SYGVKD. There are 14 residues in the CDR3. Deletions cut 3 bases from V and 0 bases from J, with 8 bases between. The CDR3 region has the DNA TGTGCCATCAGTGATCGACAGATGAACACTGAAGCTTTCTTT. Protein product: CAISDRQMNTEAFF.

The V gene is TRBV7-9, the J gene TRBJ2-5, with 7 positions matching TRBD2. The germline CDR1 and CDR2 sequences are SEHNR and FQNEAQ (reference sequence). This CDR3 is 17 amino acids long. J gave up 5 bases and V 1 base, and 13 bases lay outside the gene matches. CDR3 protein: CASSLGSLSGTRETQYF. The CDR3 DNA follows: TGTGCCAGCAGCTTAGGGAGTTTGAGCGGGACCCGCGAGACCCAGTACTTC.

This clonotype turned up a few times. The J gene is TRBJ2-1, the V gene TRBV11-2, with TRBD2 matching 10 bases. The CDR3 contains 14 residues. V was pared by 8 bases and J by 7 bases, with 8 bases of the junction left unmatched. CDR1 and CDR2 from the germline V gene are SGHAT and FQNNGV. CDR3 in DNA: TGTGCCAGCTCTAGCGGGAGTATTGCTAATGAGCAGTTCTTC. Protein sequence: CASSSGSIANEQFF.

The gene calls are TRBV12-3 or TRBV12-4 and TRBJ2-7; D unclear. The CDR3 sequence is 13 residues long. V dropped 3 bases and J dropped 5 bases, with 11 bases sitting between them. The chain's CDR3 is CASSLGFTDEQYF. CDR3 bases: TGTGCCAGCAGTTTGGGTTTTACAGACGAGCAGTACTTC.

This clonotype was counted a single time. J is TRBJ2-1 and V is TRBV5-6; 7 bases line up with TRBD1. The CDR3 extends over 13 amino acids. Per the germline V gene, CDR1 is SGHDT and CDR2 is YYEEEE. The ends lost 6 bases at V and 5 bases at J; junction bases unmatched: 5. CDR3 in DNA: TGTGCCAGCAAGGGGACAGTTAACAATGAGCAGTTCTTC. Amino acid sequence: CASKGTVNNEQFF.

V usage is TRBV29-1 and J usage is TRBJ1-2; 9 positions match TRBD1. The CDR3 consists of 13 residues. Per the germline V gene, CDR1 is SQVTM and CDR2 is ANQGSEA. The ends lost 4 bases at V and 0 bases at J; junction bases unmatched: 0. The CDR3 region is CSVGDRANYGYTF. The CDR3 bases are TGCAGCGTTGGGGACAGGGCTAACTATGGCTACACCTTC.

The rearrangement uses TRBV7-8 and TRBJ2-1; no firm D call. This CDR3 region has 16 residues. Deletions cut 1 base from V and 2 bases from J, with 12 bases between. Germline values: CDR1 SGHVS, CDR2 FQNEAQ. Here the CDR3 DNA reads TGTGCCAGCAGCTTAGGGGCCCGTAACGCCTACAATGAGCAGTTCTTC. This sequence encodes CASSLGARNAYNEQFF.

V gene TRBV6-2 or TRBV6-3 combines with J gene TRBJ1-1, with TRBD1 identical over 8 bases. CDR3 length equals 14 residues. Germline V CDR1 and CDR2: MNHEY, SVGEGT. V lost 2 bases, J lost 4 bases, and 3 bases stayed unmatched. The CDR3 bases are TGTGCCAGCAGTTACAACGACAGGGGCACTGAAGCTTTCTTT. Translating gives CASSYNDRGTEAFF.

The V call is TRBV6-1, the J call TRBJ2-7, with D perhaps matching TRBD1 or TRBD2 (5 bases each). V was clipped by 1 base and J by 5 bases, with 12 bases between them. CDR3 length equals 14 residues. From germline, CDR1 is MNHNS and CDR2 SASEGT. CDR3 residues: CASSEVWGFDEQYF. Written as DNA, the CDR3 is TGTGCCAGCAGTGAAGTTTGGGGGTTCGACGAGCAGTACTTC.

The gene calls are TRBV28 and TRBJ2-1; TRBD2 is a possible D gene (6 bases). The DNA end is a closer match to TRBJ2-7, so the J assignment may be wrong. The CDR3 sequence is 12 residues long. Germline assignment: CDR1 MDHEN and CDR2 SYDVKM. The CDR3 nucleotides read TGTGCCACGGGGAGGCTCTACAATGAGCAGTACTTC. It translates to CATGRLYNEQYF.

This clonotype is a singleton in its sample. This may arise from a read error, as a much more abundant clone is one base away. The chain carries TRBV9 and TRBJ2-5; TRBD2 agrees at 13 bases. The CDR3 contains 16 residues. Trimming at V came to 0 bases and at J to 5 bases, leaving 4 bases not matched to a gene. CDR1 SGDLS and CDR2 YYNGEE come from the germline V gene. For the CDR3, the DNA is TGTGCCAGCAGCGTAGGGACTAGCGGGAGTTTGGAGACCCAGTACTTC. As protein: CASSVGTSGSLETQYF.

This clonotype was picked up a small number of times. No DNA is shown, since the ends of the CDR3 on it are uncertain; the CDR3 is the one TCRdb lists. J is TRBJ2-4 and V is TRBV7-5; the table calls TRBD2, which could not be checked here. TRBV7-5 is labeled a pseudogene. The CDR3 is 17 residues long, counting both termini. The CDR3 protein is CISVSEASGLLMWEQYF.